These 23 T cell receptor beta chains share one sample of origin, sequenced in a study of long-term antiretroviral therapy in people with HIV. This was the immunoSEQ v3.0 assay at survey level. Sequencing used immunoSEQ multiplex PCR; TCRdb keeps in-frame clones, though not all of them. The repertoire holds under 20,000 clones, about 81% seen once, with 9% to 10% in the top ten. Here the sequenced sample was unsorted PBMCs, taken 0.3 years after starting antiretroviral therapy. These receptor sequences come from a man between 18 and 35 years old with HIV.

The rearrangement uses TRBV2 and TRBJ2-3; 9 nucleotides align to TRBD1. In germline, CDR1 is SNHLY, CDR2 FYNNEI. V dropped 4 bases and J dropped 3; count of bases not matched to a gene: 5. CDR3 length: 15 residues. CDR3 nucleotide sequence: TGTGCCAGCAGTGCTACCGGGACAGGGACAGATACGCAGTATTTT. Translation gives CASSATGTGTDTQYF.

This chain uses TRBV7-9 with TRBJ2-2, with D perhaps matching TRBD1 (6 bases). Germline assignment: CDR1 SEHNR and CDR2 FQNEAQ (reference sequence). V lost 4 bases, J lost 6 bases, and 9 bases lay in between. The CDR3 has 13 amino acids. The CDR3 sequence is CASSSGTPGELFF. CDR3 sequence (DNA): TGTGCCAGCAGCTCAGGGACACCCGGGGAGCTGTTTTTT.

Concerning this clone itself: The junction does not match germline at one end; this may be a read error. V usage is TRBV7-7 and J usage is TRBJ2-1; 12 bases are shared with TRBD2. Germline assignment: CDR1 SSHAT and CDR2 FNYEAQ (reference sequence). The CDR3 covers 15 residues. In nucleotides, the CDR3 is TGTGCTAGCAGCAGCGGACTAGCGGGGTTGAATGAGCAGTTCTTC. Amino acids: CASSSGLAGLNEQFF.

The rearrangement links TRBV6-5 to TRBJ2-2; D is perhaps TRBD2 (6 bases). The CDR3 totals 14 residues. The germline V gene encodes CDR1 MNHEY and CDR2 SVGAGI. Trimming took off 6 bases at V and 2 bases at J, with 10 bases between the two ends. The CDR3 here is CASSLGGNTGELFF. The CDR3 DNA reads TGTGCCAGCAGCCTGGGGGGTAACACCGGGGAGCTGTTTTTT.

The table lists this clone with a few counts. V is TRBV30 and J is TRBJ1-5; 7 nucleotides line up with TRBD1. With 1 base clipped from V and 4 bases from J, the junction kept 4 bases outside the gene matches. The V gene's germline CDR1 is GTSNPN and CDR2 SVGIG (reference sequence). The CDR3 is made up of 14 amino acids. CDR3 in amino acids: CAWSGGQSNQPQHF. DNA of the CDR3: TGTGCCTGGAGTGGGGGACAGTCAAATCAGCCCCAGCATTTT.

This clone appeared a few times. Relative to the germline gene, one junction end is altered; a read error may explain this. The rearrangement links TRBV4-2 to TRBJ2-2; TRBD1 aligns across 7 bases. This CDR3 contains 15 residues. CDR1 and CDR2 (germline): LGHNA, YNFKEQ. The CDR3 here is CASSLGQGDTGELFF. In DNA form, the CDR3 reads TGTGCCAGTAGCCTTGGGCAGGGGGACACCGGGGAGCTGTTTTTT.

CDR3 nucleotide sequence: TGCGCCAGCAGCCAAGAGAGAATCCTTGGGACTAGCCCTTACTACGAGCAGTACTTC. It encodes CASSQERILGTSPYYEQYF. This chain joins TRBV4-1 and TRBJ2-7; the match to TRBD2 covers 9 bases. V was pared by 0 bases and J by 3 bases, with 15 bases of the junction left unmatched. CDR1 is MGHRA, CDR2 YSYEKL, per germline. This CDR3 comprises 19 residues.

The count of this clone is one. This rearrangement joins TRBV28 to TRBJ2-2, with D possibly matching TRBD2 (6 bases). This CDR3 region has 12 residues. Germline loops: CDR1 MDHEN, CDR2 SYDVKM. Trimming shortened V by 8 bases and J by 8 bases, and 12 bases separated the two germline ends. The CDR3: CASCSGGGELFF. CDR3 sequence (DNA): TGTGCCAGCTGTAGCGGCGGGGGGGAGCTGTTTTTT. Full variable domain (rest looked up from reference TRBV28 and TRBJ2-2): DVKVTQSSRYLVKRTGEKVFLECVQDMDHENMFWYRQDPGLGLRLIYFSYDVKMKEKGDIPEGYSVSREKKERFSLILESASTNQTSMYLCASCSGGGELFFGEGSRLTVL.

This chain joins TRBV10-1 and TRBJ2-2; D perhaps matches TRBD1 (6 bases). Germline V gives CDR1 WNHNN, CDR2 SYGVQD (reference sequence). This CDR3 is built from 13 residues. Trimming removed 6 bases at V and 6 bases at J, with 11 bases between. The CDR3 coding sequence is TGCGCCAGCAGACCCTCAGGGGCCGGGGAGCTGTTTTTT. Protein sequence: CASRPSGAGELFF.

V gene TRBV6-1 combines with J gene TRBJ1-5; 7 bases are a match to TRBD1. Germline V gene data show CDR1 as MNHNS and CDR2 as SASEGT. Trimming at V came to 11 bases and at J to 1 base, leaving 5 bases not matched to a gene. This CDR3 comprises 13 residues. The CDR3 reads CAGGQVSNQPQHF. As DNA, the CDR3 is TGTGCCGGTGGACAGGTGAGCAATCAGCCCCAGCATTTT.

V and J are TRBV7-9 and TRBJ1-2, with unresolved D. Germline values: CDR1 SEHNR, CDR2 FQNEAQ (reference sequence). The CDR3 consists of 12 residues. Deletions cut 5 bases from V and 8 bases from J, with 12 bases between. The CDR3 loop is CASSREAGGYTF. CDR3 sequence (DNA): TGTGCCAGCAGCCGGGAGGCAGGAGGCTACACCTTC. The full variable domain, completed using reference TRBV7-9 and TRBJ1-2, is DTGVSQNPRHKITKRGQNVTFRCDPISEHNRLYWYRQTLGQGPEFLTYFQNEAQLEKSRLLSDRFSAERPKGSFSTLEIQRTEQGDSAMYLCASSREAGGYTFGSGTRLTVV.

Only a few counts were recorded for this clone. V usage is TRBV5-6 and J usage is TRBJ2-7; D call uncertain. V lost 0 bases, J lost 2 bases, and 12 bases lay in between. CDR1 is SGHDT, CDR2 YYEEEE, per germline. The CDR3 contains 15 residues. The CDR3 reads CASSLGTFLTYEQYF. CDR3 coding DNA: TGTGCCAGCAGCTTGGGGACCTTTCTGACCTACGAGCAGTACTTC.

This clone was seen a few times. This chain links TRBV30 with TRBJ1-5, with a possible D match to TRBD1 (6 bases). Germline CDR1 GTSNPN, CDR2 SVGIG (reference sequence). The CDR3 spans 15 residues. Deletions cut 0 bases from V and 7 bases from J, with 16 bases between. The CDR3 DNA is TGTGCCTGGAGTGTACGGGGGCAGGCGGACCAGCCCCAGCATTTT. Its translation is CAWSVRGQADQPQHF. The full variable domain, with the rest looked up from reference TRBV30 and TRBJ1-5, is SQTIHQWPATLVQPVGSPLSLECTVEGTSNPNLYWYRQAAGRGLQLLFYSVGIGQISSEVPQNLSASRPQDRQFILSSKKLLLSDSGFYLCAWSVRGQADQPQHFGDGTRLSIL.

V usage is TRBV5-1 and J usage is TRBJ1-1, with 10 positions matching TRBD1. The V gene's germline CDR1 is SGHRS and CDR2 YFSETQ. V was pared by 2 bases and J by 5 bases, with 9 bases of the junction left unmatched. This CDR3 contains 16 residues. CDR3 DNA: TGCGCCAGCAGCTTTCCTACGACAGGGGGCAGGACTGAAGCTTTCTTT. It specifies CASSFPTTGGRTEAFF.

The chain has TRBV5-4 and TRBJ2-7, with 7 nucleotides matching TRBD1. The CDR3 extends over 13 amino acids. V gave up 4 bases and J gave up 7 bases; unmatched junction bases: 8. Germline CDR1 reads SGHNT; CDR2 reads YYREEE (reference sequence). The CDR3 bases are TGTGCCAGCAGCGCCGACAGGGAATCTGAGCAGTACTTC. Encoded protein: CASSADRESEQYF. Filled out from reference TRBV5-4 and TRBJ2-7, the complete variable domain reads ETGVTQSPTHLIKTRGQQVTLRCSSQSGHNTVSWYQQALGQGPQFIFQYYREEENGRGNFPPRFSGLQFPNYSSELNVNALELDDSALYLCASSADRESEQYFGPGTRLTVT.

The chain couples TRBV10-3 to TRBJ1-1; 7 bases are a match to TRBD1. V gave up 3 bases and J gave up 0 bases; unmatched junction bases: 7. The CDR3 runs 16 residues. Germline V lookup: CDR1 ENHRY, CDR2 SYGVKD. CDR3 loop: CAISEVRGVMNTEAFF. CDR3 in DNA: TGTGCCATCAGTGAAGTCAGGGGGGTTATGAACACTGAAGCTTTCTTT.

The CDR3 sequence is CASSSRDTNTEAFF. Here the CDR3 DNA reads TGTGCCAGCAGCTCCCGGGACACGAACACTGAAGCTTTCTTT. The rearrangement links TRBV5-4 to TRBJ1-1; perhaps TRBD1 as D (6 bases). Germline CDR1 SGHNT, CDR2 YYREEE (reference sequence). The length of the CDR3 is 14 residues. Trimming left V 3 bases short and J 1 base short, with 10 bases between.

V usage is TRBV19 and J usage is TRBJ2-4; D gene unclear. The V end lost 6 bases, the J end lost 8 bases, and 14 bases lay between the germline ends. CDR1 LNHDA and CDR2 SQIVND come from the germline V gene (reference sequence). The CDR3 has 13 amino acids. The DNA for the CDR3 is TGTGCCAGTAGGAAAGTGGGGATGGACATTCAGTACTTC. As protein: CASRKVGMDIQYF. The entire variable domain, with the rest obtained from reference TRBV19 and TRBJ2-4, is as follows: DGGITQSPKYLFRKEGQNVTLSCEQNLNHDAMYWYRQDPGQGLRLIYYSQIVNDFQKGDIAEGYSVSREKKESFPLTVTSAQKNPTAFYLCASRKVGMDIQYFGAGTRLSVL.

This clone was detected a few times. The DNA of the CDR3 is TGTGCCAGCAGTCAGAACCGGGACAGATTGTACGAGCAGTACGTC. Translation: CASSQNRDRLYEQYV. This chain links TRBV2 with TRBJ2-7, with TRBD1 identical over 7 bases. The CDR3 sequence is 15 residues long. V dropped 5 bases and J dropped 4; count of bases not matched to a gene: 11. CDR1 SNHLY and CDR2 FYNNEI come from the germline V gene.

The J gene is TRBJ2-1, the V gene TRBV14; 7 nucleotides agree with TRBD2. CDR3 length: 13 amino acids. V dropped 6 bases and J dropped 3; count of bases not matched to a gene: 2. Germline V gene data show CDR1 as SGHDN and CDR2 as FVKESK. CDR3 protein: CASRASGYNEQFF. The CDR3 bases are TGTGCCAGCAGGGCTAGCGGCTACAATGAGCAGTTCTTC.

The chain is built from TRBV18 and TRBJ1-6; 10 nucleotides align to TRBD1. The CDR3 has 15 residues. V shed 4 bases and J 4 bases; nucleotides not matched to a gene: 1. Germline values: CDR1 KGHSH, CDR2 LQKENI. The CDR3 loop reads CASSQDRGYNSPLHF. DNA of the CDR3: TGTGCCAGCTCACAGGACAGGGGGTATAATTCACCCCTCCACTTT.

The chain employs TRBV18 and TRBJ2-1, with a tentative D call TRBD2 (6 bases). V was pared by 3 bases and J by 8 bases, with 14 bases between. The length of the CDR3 is 14 residues. CDR1 is KGHSH and CDR2 is LQKENI in the germline V gene. CDR3 sequence: CASSPTSREDEQFF. CDR3 nucleotides: TGTGCCAGCTCACCCACGAGCAGGGAGGATGAGCAGTTCTTC.

V gene TRBV7-2 combines with J gene TRBJ2-1; the match to TRBD2 covers 8 bases. This CDR3 has 15 residues. The germline V gene has CDR1 SGHTA and CDR2 FQGNSA. V gave up 4 bases and J gave up 3 bases; unmatched junction bases: 5. The CDR3 DNA is TGTGCCAGCAGCTCTACGGGGGGGCTCTACAATGAGCAGTTCTTC. It specifies CASSSTGGLYNEQFF.